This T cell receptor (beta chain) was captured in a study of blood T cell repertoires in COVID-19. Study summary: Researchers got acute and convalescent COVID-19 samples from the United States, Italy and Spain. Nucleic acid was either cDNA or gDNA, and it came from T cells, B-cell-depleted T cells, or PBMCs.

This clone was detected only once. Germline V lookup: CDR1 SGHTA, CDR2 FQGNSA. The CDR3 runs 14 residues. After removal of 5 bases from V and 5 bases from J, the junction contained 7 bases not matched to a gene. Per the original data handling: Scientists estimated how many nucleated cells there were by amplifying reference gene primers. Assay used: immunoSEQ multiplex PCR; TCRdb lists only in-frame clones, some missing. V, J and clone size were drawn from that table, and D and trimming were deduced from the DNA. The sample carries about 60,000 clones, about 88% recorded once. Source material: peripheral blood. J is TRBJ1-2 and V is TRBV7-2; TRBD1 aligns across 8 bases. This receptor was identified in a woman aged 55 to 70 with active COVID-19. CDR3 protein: CASSAGQGLYGYTF. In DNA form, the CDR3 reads TGTGCCAGCAGCGCCGGACAGGGACTGTATGGCTACACCTTC. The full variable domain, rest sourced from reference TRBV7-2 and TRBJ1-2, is GAGVSQSPSNKVTEKGKDVELRCDPISGHTALYWYRQSLGQGLEFLIYFQGNSAPDKSGLPSDRFSAERTGGSVSTLTIQRTQQEDSAVYLCASSAGQGLYGYTFGSGTRLTVV.